The 10 T cell receptor beta chains in this list originate from one sample, sequenced in a study of CD8 T cells in ankylosing spondylitis. From the 5' RACE reads, TCRdb called clonotypes with MiXCR, one entry per CDR3 protein. The table has some 220,000 distinct CDR3 sequences, roughly 10% seen once; the top ten hold 2.6%. Sequenced sample: blood, either unsorted or a sorted T cell fraction (not recorded which). These receptors were taken from a male donor with ankylosing spondylitis or in good health (not recorded which).

This clonotype was seen a handful of times. This rearrangement joins TRBV27 to TRBJ2-5; D may be TRBD2 (6 bases). CDR1 MNHEY and CDR2 SMNVEV come from the germline V gene (reference sequence). CDR3 length: 15 residues. Trimming took 5 bases from V and 5 from J, leaving 18 bases between them. The CDR3 DNA reads TGTGCCAGCAGTCTAGGGACTGTCGGGCACGAGACCCAGTACTTC. This translates into CASSLGTVGHETQYF.

This clonotype occurred many times. The V gene is TRBV3-1, the J gene TRBJ2-1, with 14 bases fitting TRBD2. J lost 4 bases, V lost 3 bases, and 5 bases had no gene match. CDR1 LGHDT and CDR2 YNNKEL come from the germline V gene (reference sequence). The CDR3 length is 17 residues. The CDR3 protein is CASSQPTSGRGYNEQFF. Here the CDR3 DNA reads TGTGCCAGCAGCCAGCCGACTAGCGGGAGGGGGTACAATGAGCAGTTCTTC.

In this sample, this clonotype turned up a few times. The J gene is TRBJ1-2, the V gene TRBV12-5; 7 positions match TRBD1. Germline CDR1 reads LGHNT; CDR2 reads FRNRAP. The CDR3 totals 12 residues. The ends lost 6 bases at V and 4 bases at J; junction bases unmatched: 2. CDR3 region: CASGRDSYGYTF. DNA of the CDR3: TGTGCTAGTGGCCGGGACAGCTATGGCTACACCTTC. The full variable domain, in which reference TRBV12-5 and TRBJ1-2 provide the parts outside the CDR3, is DARVTQTPRHKVTEMGQEVTMRCQPILGHNTVFWYRQTMMQGLELLAYFRNRAPLDDSGMPKDRFSAEMPDATLATLKIQPSEPRDSAVYFCASGRDSYGYTFGSGTRLTVV.

This clonotype was detected many times. V usage is TRBV25-1 and J usage is TRBJ1-2, with 8 bases matching TRBD1. Germline values: CDR1 MGHDK, CDR2 SYGVNS. The CDR3 consists of 14 residues. V lost 6 bases and J lost 0; bases outside the gene matches: 3. CDR3 bases: TGTGCCAGCAGACAGGGGGGAGCTAACTATGGCTACACCTTC. Its translation: CASRQGGANYGYTF.

This clonotype was counted ten times or more. V gene TRBV3-1 combines with J gene TRBJ1-6; D is undetermined. CDR1 and CDR2 from the germline V gene are LGHDT and YNNKEL (reference sequence). The ends were cut back, 6 bases at V and 7 bases at J, with 10 bases in the middle. CDR3 length: 13 residues. Here the CDR3 reads CASSPDWNSPLHF. Written as DNA, the CDR3 is TGTGCCAGCAGTCCGGACTGGAATTCACCCCTCCACTTT.

This clonotype has ten or more counts. The chain couples TRBV12-3 or TRBV12-4 to TRBJ2-1; D is undetermined. The germline V and J ends were trimmed by 7 bases and 9 bases, with 13 bases remaining between them. CDR3 size: 12 residues. The CDR3 DNA reads TGTGCCAGCACTCCCGGACCGGGTGAGCAGTTCTTC. Translation: CASTPGPGEQFF.

The V call is TRBV3-1, the J call TRBJ2-3, with no clear D. Trimming pared 3 bases from V and 4 bases from J, leaving 11 bases between. Germline lookup yields CDR1 LGHDT and CDR2 YNNKEL (reference sequence). CDR3 size: 14 residues. As DNA, the CDR3 is TGTGCCAGCAGCCAGATTAGGGTGGCAGATACGCAGTATTTT. Translation: CASSQIRVADTQYF.

This clonotype appeared many times. This chain connects TRBV12-3 or TRBV12-4 to TRBJ2-2; tentatively, D is TRBD1 (6 bases). The CDR3 spans 14 residues. Trimming removed 10 bases at V and 1 base at J, with 13 bases between. In DNA, the CDR3 is TGTGCCACCTCCAGACAGGAGAACACCGGGGAGCTGTTTTTT. The encoded protein is CATSRQENTGELFF.

J is TRBJ1-4 and V is TRBV5-1; 11 positions agree with TRBD1. V was clipped by 0 bases and J by 3 bases; unmatched bases: 4. Germline-derived CDR1 and CDR2 are SGHRS and YFSETQ. The CDR3 sequence is 17 residues long. CDR3 protein: CASSLAGQGASNEKLFF. The CDR3 bases are TGCGCCAGCAGCTTGGCCGGACAGGGGGCATCTAATGAAAAACTGTTTTTT.

This clonotype was picked up a small number of times. In DNA form, the CDR3 reads TGCAGTGCTCCGGACAGGCTGAACACTGAAGCTTTCTTT. It encodes CSAPDRLNTEAFF. The chain combines TRBV20-1 with TRBJ1-1; 7 bases are shared with TRBD1. Per germline, CDR1 DFQATT and CDR2 SNEGSKA (reference sequence). The CDR3 is 13 residues long. V shed 5 bases, J shed 0 bases, and the junction held 3 bases outside the gene matches.